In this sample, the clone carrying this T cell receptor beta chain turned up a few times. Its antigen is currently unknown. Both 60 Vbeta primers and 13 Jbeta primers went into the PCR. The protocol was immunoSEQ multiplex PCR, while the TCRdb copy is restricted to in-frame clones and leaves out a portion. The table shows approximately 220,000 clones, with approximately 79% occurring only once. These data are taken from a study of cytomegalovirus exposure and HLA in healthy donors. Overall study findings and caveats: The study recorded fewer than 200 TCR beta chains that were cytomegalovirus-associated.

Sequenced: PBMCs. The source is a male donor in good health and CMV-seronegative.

The CDR3 reads CASSRGTSGANVLTF. The CDR3 DNA follows: TGTGCCAGCAGTCGGGGGACCTCTGGGGCCAACGTCCTGACTTTC. The chain links TRBV6-5 to TRBJ2-6; D is perhaps TRBD2 (6 bases). V was shortened by 5 bases and J by 0 bases, with 8 bases between the two germline ends. Per germline, CDR1 MNHEY and CDR2 SVGAGI. The CDR3 is 15 amino acids.